The clone carrying this TCR beta chain was counted ten times or more. This sample was taken from a study of CDR3 diversity in severe acne. This CDR3 is 13 amino acids long. V shed 6 bases and J shed 0 bases, with 9 bases lying between them. From germline, CDR1 is DFQATT and CDR2 SNEGSKA (reference sequence). TCRdb reprocessed the PCR reads via MiXCR and lists one record per CDR3 protein. The table records about 86,000 distinct CDR3 sequences, 45% to 65% of them present only once. Sequencing was carried out using blood. J is TRBJ2-1 and V is TRBV20-1; D perhaps matches TRBD2 (6 bases). This TCR came from a male donor in good health, without acne. CDR3 residues: CSAKRVSYNEQFF. Here the CDR3 DNA reads TGCAGTGCAAAGCGGGTCTCCTACAATGAGCAGTTCTTC.